A single sample gave rise to the 5 T cell receptor beta chains below, sequenced in a study of shared clonotypes between healthy human individuals. Measured with immunoSEQ multiplex PCR; TCRdb has only the in-frame clones, and not every one. The profile shows about 2.3 million clones, 85% to 95% of them singletons. Sequenced input: naive CD4+ T cells from PBMCs. Subset: CD45RA+ positively selected. Receptor source: a man between 18 and 35 years old in good health. Some clones in this sample may be carry-over from other donors' samples.

Comment on this clone: Other DNA variants within this sample encode the same CDR3. V is TRBV6-1 and J is TRBJ1-1; D remains unclear. The V end was cut by 4 bases, the J end by 1 base, with 7 bases between. Germline V CDR1 and CDR2: MNHNS, SASEGT. This CDR3 has 13 residues. CDR3 coding DNA: TGTGCCAGCAGTGTGCGGGGGAACACTGAAGCTTTCTTT. As protein: CASSVRGNTEAFF.

V is TRBV7-9 and J is TRBJ1-3; 8 bases fit TRBD1. CDR3 length equals 15 residues. Germline loops: CDR1 SEHNR, CDR2 FQNEAQ (reference sequence). Unmatched junction bases numbered 3, after V lost 2 bases and J lost 3 bases. CDR3 region: CASSLPGGDGNTIYF. CDR3 nucleotide sequence: TGTGCCAGCAGCTTACCAGGGGGCGATGGAAACACCATATATTTT. Together with reference TRBV7-9 and TRBJ1-3, the CDR3 gives the full variable domain: DTGVSQNPRHKITKRGQNVTFRCDPISEHNRLYWYRQTLGQGPEFLTYFQNEAQLEKSRLLSDRFSAERPKGSFSTLEIQRTEQGDSAMYLCASSLPGGDGNTIYFGEGSWLTVV.

This clone was found a few times. The chain uses TRBV19 and TRBJ1-5; tentative D call: TRBD1 (5 bases). CDR1 and CDR2 (germline): LNHDA, SQIVND (reference sequence). The CDR3 is made up of 14 amino acids. V was cut by 6 bases and J by 6 bases, with 15 bases left in between. This CDR3 is CASRDLGGGQPQHF. Written as DNA, the CDR3 is TGTGCCAGTAGGGACCTTGGCGGGGGTCAGCCCCAGCATTTT.

The chain joins TRBV2 to TRBJ2-6, with D possibly being TRBD1 (6 bases). The germline V and J ends were trimmed by 7 bases and 4 bases, with 14 bases remaining between them. Germline loops: CDR1 SNHLY, CDR2 FYNNEI. The CDR3 loop spans 15 amino acids. CDR3 region: CASTQGLAGANVLTF. In nucleotides, the CDR3 is TGTGCCAGCACCCAGGGGTTGGCGGGGGCCAACGTCCTGACTTTC.

V is TRBV30 and J is TRBJ2-5, with D possibly TRBD2 on 5 matching bases. This CDR3 has 14 residues. Germline CDR1 GTSNPN, CDR2 SVGIG (reference sequence). V lost 0 bases to trimming and J lost 7 bases, with 15 bases between them. The CDR3 nucleotides read TGTGCCTGGAGTGTATCCGGAGGTGTAGGGACCCAGTACTTC. It specifies CAWSVSGGVGTQYF. Variable domain in full (rest from reference TRBV30 and TRBJ2-5): SQTIHQWPATLVQPVGSPLSLECTVEGTSNPNLYWYRQAAGRGLQLLFYSVGIGQISSEVPQNLSASRPQDRQFILSSKKLLLSDSGFYLCAWSVSGGVGTQYFGPGTRLLVL.